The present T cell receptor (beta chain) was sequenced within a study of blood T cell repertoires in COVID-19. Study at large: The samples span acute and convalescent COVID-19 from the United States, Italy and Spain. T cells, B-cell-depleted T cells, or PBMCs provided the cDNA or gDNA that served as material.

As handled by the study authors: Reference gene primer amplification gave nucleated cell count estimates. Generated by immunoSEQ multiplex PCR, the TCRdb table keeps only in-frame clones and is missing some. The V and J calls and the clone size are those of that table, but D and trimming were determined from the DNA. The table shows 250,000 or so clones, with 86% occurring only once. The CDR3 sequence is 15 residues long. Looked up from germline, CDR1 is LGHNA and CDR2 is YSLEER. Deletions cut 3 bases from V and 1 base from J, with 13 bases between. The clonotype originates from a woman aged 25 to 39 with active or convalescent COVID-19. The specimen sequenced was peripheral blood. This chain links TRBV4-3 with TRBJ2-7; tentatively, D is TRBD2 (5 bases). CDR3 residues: CASSQRTGASYEQYF. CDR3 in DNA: TGCGCCAGCAGCCAGCGGACTGGAGCTTCCTACGAGCAGTACTTC.